This T cell receptor (beta chain) was sequenced during a study of blood T cells in healthy people across ages. The study, taken as a whole, reports: TCR beta diversity per million T cells fell roughly linearly with age. Naive T cell percentage and TCR beta diversity correlated strongly. Unknown donor CMV status possibly confounded expanded clonotype changes.

The second PCR ran about 7 to 12 cycles with a sample-barcoded 5' primer and J-beta primers. One entry per CDR3 protein, called by TCRdb with MiXCR from the 5' RACE reads. The sample lists about 1.5 million distinct CDR3 sequences, approximately 43% occurring once. Germline values: CDR1 ENHRY, CDR2 SYGVKD. The CDR3 loop spans 14 amino acids. This clonotype was found a few times. The antigen remains undetermined. The clonotype originates from a woman aged 18-29 years in good health. The chain joins TRBV10-3 to TRBJ2-1, with unresolved D. The assigned J gene may be wrong: the sequence end matches TRBJ2-7 better. The sample was blood. The CDR3 sequence: CAISDSDSYNEQYF. For the CDR3, the DNA is TGTGCCATCAGTGACAGTGACTCCTACAATGAGCAGTACTTC.